One and the same sample provided the 18 T cell receptor beta chains below, sequenced in a study of T cells in localized non-small cell lung cancer. Profiling relied on immunoSEQ multiplex PCR, and the TCRdb table lists in-frame clones only, not all of them. The repertoire consists of 20,000 or so clones, with over 85% occurring once and the leading ten covering around 7%. The sequences come from peripheral blood, collected before any cancer treatment. These receptors were collected from a male donor aged 60 or older with stage I squamous cell lung carcinoma.

This sequence joins TRBV5-1 and TRBJ2-7; 9 nucleotides align to TRBD1. The junction had 10 bases not matched to a gene; V was cut back by 3 bases and J by 6 bases. The CDR3 runs to 15 residues. Looked up from germline, CDR1 is SGHRS and CDR2 is YFSETQ. CDR3 sequence: CASSSTGGWKVEQYF. CDR3 bases: TGCGCCAGCAGCTCCACAGGGGGCTGGAAGGTCGAGCAGTACTTC.

V and J are TRBV7-6 and TRBJ1-5; the D gene is possibly TRBD1 (5 bases). The CDR3 runs 16 residues. V shed 0 bases and J shed 1 base, with 10 bases lying between them. Germline V gene lookup returns CDR1 SGHVS and CDR2 FNYEAQ. CDR3 region: CASSLAPGNSNQPQHF. As DNA, the CDR3 is TGTGCCAGCAGCTTAGCGCCAGGGAACAGCAATCAGCCCCAGCATTTT. Full variable domain (rest looked up from reference TRBV7-6 and TRBJ1-5): GAGVSQSPRYKVTKRGQDVALRCDPISGHVSLYWYRQALGQGPEFLTYFNYEAQQDKSGLPNDRFSAERPEGSISTLTIQRTEQRDSAMYRCASSLAPGNSNQPQHFGDGTRLSIL.

This clone came up a few times. This chain connects TRBV5-6 to TRBJ2-7; 9 bases are a match to TRBD1. Germline CDR1 reads SGHDT; CDR2 reads YYEEEE. Germline trimming cut 2 bases from V and 0 bases from J; bases unmatched to any gene: 3. The CDR3 loop spans 15 amino acids. The CDR3 nucleotides are TGTGCCAGCAGCTTCCGGGACAGGGTCTCCTACGAGCAGTACTTC. Translating it yields CASSFRDRVSYEQYF.

This clone was picked up one time. J is TRBJ1-4 and V is TRBV30, with D perhaps matching TRBD1 (5 bases). Per germline, CDR1 GTSNPN and CDR2 SVGIG (reference sequence). Trimming stripped 0 bases from V and 10 bases from J, with 15 bases between. CDR3 size: 14 residues. The CDR3 region has the DNA TGTGCCTGGAGTGTTGGGGGTATTAACAGAAAACTGTTTTTT. Translated, it gives CAWSVGGINRKLFF.

The chain combines TRBV19 with TRBJ2-2; no clear D. With 7 bases removed from V and 4 bases from J, the gap between germline ends came to 7 bases. CDR3 length: 12 amino acids. Germline V gene lookup returns CDR1 LNHDA and CDR2 SQIVND (reference sequence). CDR3 DNA sequence: TGTGCCAGTACCCCTGGCACCGGGGAGCTGTTTTTT. The encoded protein is CASTPGTGELFF.

The J gene is TRBJ2-3, the V gene TRBV28; 7 bases line up with TRBD2. Looked up from germline, CDR1 is MDHEN and CDR2 is SYDVKM. With V trimmed by 1 base and J by 3 bases, 4 bases remained unmatched. There are 15 residues in the CDR3. The CDR3 nucleotides are TGTGCCAGCAGTTTATCGGGGGGTAGAACAGATACGCAGTATTTT. Its translation: CASSLSGGRTDTQYF.

This clone was picked up one time. V gene TRBV5-4 combines with J gene TRBJ1-3; D may be TRBD1 (5 bases). Germline V gene sequence: CDR1 SGHNT, CDR2 YYREEE (reference sequence). The CDR3 contains 16 residues. Trimming stripped 0 bases from V and 2 bases from J, with 12 bases between. The CDR3 nucleotides are TGTGCCAGCAGCTTGGCCGGGGCCCGTACTGGAAACACCATATATTTT. This codes for CASSLAGARTGNTIYF.

The chain combines TRBV5-1 with TRBJ1-1; perhaps TRBD1 as D (5 bases). Trimming removed 1 base from V and 1 base from J, with 11 bases in between. The CDR3 consists of 15 residues. CDR1 SGHRS and CDR2 YFSETQ come from the germline V gene. CDR3 residues: CASSLWGTGNTEAFF. CDR3 nucleotide sequence: TGCGCCAGCAGCTTGTGGGGGACGGGGAACACTGAAGCTTTCTTT.

The chain combines TRBV4-3 with TRBJ2-1; D gene uncertain. The V end lost 0 bases, the J end lost 0 bases, and 12 bases lay between the germline ends. The CDR3 is 17 residues long. CDR1 is LGHNA, CDR2 YSLEER, per germline. CDR3 sequence: CASSQDLGSSSYNEQFF. CDR3 in DNA: TGCGCCAGCAGCCAAGATCTAGGGTCTAGCTCCTACAATGAGCAGTTCTTC.

V gene TRBV5-5 combines with J gene TRBJ1-2; a possible D gene is TRBD1 (5 bases). The CDR3 is 14 residues long. Per germline, CDR1 SGHKS and CDR2 YYEKEE (reference sequence). V was shortened by 2 bases and J by 0 bases, with 8 bases between the two germline ends. This chain's CDR3 is CASSFDRSNYGYTF. CDR3 coding DNA: TGTGCCAGCAGCTTCGACAGATCTAACTATGGCTACACCTTC. The full variable domain, completed using reference TRBV5-5 and TRBJ1-2, is DAGVTQSPTHLIKTRGQQVTLRCSPISGHKSVSWYQQVLGQGPQFIFQYYEKEERGRGNFPDRFSARQFPNYSSELNVNALLLGDSALYLCASSFDRSNYGYTFGSGTRLTVV.

As DNA, the CDR3 is TGTGCCAGCAGCCCTGGACCCCGCCACGAGCAGTACTTC. Encoded protein: CASSPGPRHEQYF. J is TRBJ2-7 and V is TRBV5-5; unclear D gene. Trimming left V 4 bases short and J 5 bases short, with 13 bases between. Germline V gene sequence: CDR1 SGHKS, CDR2 YYEKEE (reference sequence). There are 13 residues in the CDR3.

This chain links TRBV7-9 with TRBJ1-3; the D is unclear. Germline lookup yields CDR1 SEHNR and CDR2 FQNEAQ (reference sequence). The CDR3 runs 11 residues. V was clipped by 5 bases and J by 8 bases, with 7 bases between them. CDR3 sequence reads: CASSPRDTIYF. DNA for the CDR3: TGTGCCAGCAGCCCCCGGGACACCATATATTTT.

The chain couples TRBV2 to TRBJ1-1, with D uncertain. Germline CDR1 reads SNHLY; CDR2 reads FYNNEI. V was cut by 5 bases and J by 1 base, with 8 bases left in between. This CDR3 comprises 13 residues. As DNA, the CDR3 is TGTGCCAGCAGTCTTTTGTGGAACACTGAAGCTTTCTTT. It yields the protein CASSLLWNTEAFF.

This chain joins TRBV7-9 and TRBJ1-6; D is ambiguous. Trimming took 2 bases from V and 7 from J, leaving 9 bases between them. Germline CDR1 reads SEHNR; CDR2 reads FQNEAQ (reference sequence). The CDR3 consists of 14 residues. CDR3 region: CASSLLGSNSPLHF. The CDR3 DNA reads as TGTGCCAGCAGCTTATTAGGTTCAAATTCACCCCTCCACTTT.

The chain carries TRBV5-4 and TRBJ1-2; possible D gene TRBD1, 6 bases. Germline lookup yields CDR1 SGHNT and CDR2 YYREEE (reference sequence). V was trimmed by 3 bases and J by 4 bases, leaving 16 bases between them. The CDR3 extends over 15 amino acids. The CDR3 nucleotides are TGTGCCAGCAGCTCGGGGGCGGGAGGGGGCTATGGCTACACCTTC. Translated: CASSSGAGGGYGYTF. Looking up the rest from reference TRBV5-4 and TRBJ1-2 gives the full variable domain: ETGVTQSPTHLIKTRGQQVTLRCSSQSGHNTVSWYQQALGQGPQFIFQYYREEENGRGNFPPRFSGLQFPNYSSELNVNALELDDSALYLCASSSGAGGGYGYTFGSGTRLTVV.

The gene calls are TRBV2 and TRBJ2-7, with 9 bases lining up with TRBD1. J lost 3 bases, V lost 5 bases, and 5 bases had no gene match. The CDR3 covers 14 residues. Germline V gene sequence: CDR1 SNHLY, CDR2 FYNNEI. The CDR3 nucleotides read TGTGCCAGCAGTCGGGACAGGGACAACTACGAGCAGTACTTC. Amino acids: CASSRDRDNYEQYF.

The rearrangement joins TRBV4-3 to TRBJ1-4; D gene ambiguous. V lost 0 bases, J lost 0 bases, and 17 bases lay in between. Germline V gene data show CDR1 as LGHNA and CDR2 as YSLEER. The CDR3 runs to 19 residues. The CDR3 nucleotides are TGCGCCAGCAGCCAAGAACGAGCCGGAAGCTCGCCAACTAATGAAAAACTGTTTTTT. Amino acid sequence: CASSQERAGSSPTNEKLFF.

The genes are TRBV7-2 and TRBJ1-6; possible D gene TRBD1, 5 bases. V lost 3 bases and J lost 3, with 12 bases in between. Germline CDR1 and CDR2: SGHTA and FQGNSA. This CDR3 comprises 16 residues. The CDR3 region has the DNA TGTGCCAGCAGCTTGGGGACTTTTATCTATAATTCACCCCTCCACTTT. It is translated as CASSLGTFIYNSPLHF.